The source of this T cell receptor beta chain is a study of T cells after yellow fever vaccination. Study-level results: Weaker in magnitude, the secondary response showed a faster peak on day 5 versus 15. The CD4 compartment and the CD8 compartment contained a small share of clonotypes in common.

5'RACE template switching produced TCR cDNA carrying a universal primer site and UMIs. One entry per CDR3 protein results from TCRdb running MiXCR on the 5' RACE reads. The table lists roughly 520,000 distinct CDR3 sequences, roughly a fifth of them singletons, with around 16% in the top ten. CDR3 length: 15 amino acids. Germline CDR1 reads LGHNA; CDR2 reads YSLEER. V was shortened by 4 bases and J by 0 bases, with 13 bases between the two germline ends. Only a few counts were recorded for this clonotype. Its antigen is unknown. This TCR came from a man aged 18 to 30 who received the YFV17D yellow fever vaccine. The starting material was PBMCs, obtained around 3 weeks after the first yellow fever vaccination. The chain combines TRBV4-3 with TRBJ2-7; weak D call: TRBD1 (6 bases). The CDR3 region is CASSLGADYSYEQYF. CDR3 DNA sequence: TGCGCCAGCAGCCTGGGGGCCGACTACTCCTACGAGCAGTACTTC.